One sample yielded the 12 T cell receptor beta chains listed below, sequenced in a study of T cells in Graves' hyperthyroidism and ophthalmopathy. Authors of the study amplified TCR beta CDR3 regions from RNA transcripts. First-round RT-PCR of the TCR CDR3 relied on the HTBI primer set. Each CDR3 protein is one row after TCRdb ran MiXCR on the multiplex PCR reads. The sample includes approximately 620,000 distinct CDR3 sequences, about 15% seen only once; the top ten take more than 5%. The sample consisted of blood. Source of these receptors: a woman in her 30s with Graves' hyperthyroidism that later progressed to Graves' ophthalmopathy.

The rearrangement joins TRBV14 to TRBJ2-7; either TRBD1 or TRBD2 may supply D (5 bases each). The V gene lost 2 bases and the J gene lost 0 bases, with 8 bases spanning the gap. CDR1 and CDR2 (germline): SGHDN, FVKESK. The CDR3 totals 14 residues. CDR3: CASSQWDGSYEQYF. Here the CDR3 DNA reads TGTGCCAGCAGCCAATGGGACGGCTCCTACGAGCAGTACTTC. Based on the CDR3 plus reference TRBV14 and TRBJ2-7, the full variable domain is EAGVTQFPSHSVIEKGQTVTLRCDPISGHDNLYWYRRVMGKEIKFLLHFVKESKQDESGMPNNRFLAERTGGTYSTLKVQPAELEDSGVYFCASSQWDGSYEQYFGPGTRLTVT.

The chain links TRBV5-6 to TRBJ1-1; weak D call: TRBD1 (5 bases). The ends were cut back, 3 bases at V and 0 bases at J, with 18 bases in the middle. The CDR3 runs to 17 residues. Germline CDR1 reads SGHDT; CDR2 reads YYEEEE. The CDR3, as DNA: TGTGCCAGCAGCTACTCCGTAAGACAGAAGTTGAACACTGAAGCTTTCTTT. Translating gives CASSYSVRQKLNTEAFF.

This clonotype has ten or more counts. The J gene is TRBJ1-1, the V gene TRBV12-5, with D perhaps TRBD1 (5 bases). The CDR3 is 11 residues long. In germline, CDR1 is LGHNT, CDR2 FRNRAP. Trimming stripped 6 bases from V and 10 bases from J, with 12 bases between. The CDR3 spells CASGAGGAAFF. The CDR3 DNA is TGTGCTAGTGGCGCGGGGGGAGCAGCTTTCTTT.

The chain recombines TRBV11-2 with TRBJ2-1; a weak D match, TRBD2 (5 bases). Per the germline V gene, CDR1 is SGHAT and CDR2 is FQNNGV. V was shortened by 2 bases and J by 2 bases, with 13 bases between the two germline ends. CDR3 length: 16 amino acids. The CDR3 nucleotides read TGTGCCAGCAGCTTACTAGCTAGTCCAACCTACAATGAGCAGTTCTTC. It is translated as CASSLLASPTYNEQFF.

The genes are TRBV7-2 and TRBJ2-2; D not certain. CDR1 and CDR2 (germline): SGHTA, FQGNSA. This CDR3 spans 15 amino acids. V lost 2 bases and J 0 bases, leaving 7 bases between the germline ends. Written as DNA, the CDR3 is TGTGCCAGCAGCTTACGGAGTTCGAACACCGGGGAGCTGTTTTTT. Encoded protein: CASSLRSSNTGELFF.

This clonotype has only one observation. A single base separates this from a much larger clone, so it may be a read error. This chain joins TRBV30 and TRBJ2-3; D possibly corresponds to TRBD1 (5 bases). Trimming removed 4 bases at V and 6 bases at J, with 14 bases between. The germline V gene encodes CDR1 GTSNPN and CDR2 SVGIG (reference sequence). The CDR3 consists of 13 residues. The CDR3 region is CAWIQRNRDTQYF. In DNA, the CDR3 is TGTGCCTGGATTCAAAGGAACAGGGATACGCAGTATTTT.

This clonotype occurred many times. The chain couples TRBV12-3 or TRBV12-4 to TRBJ2-3, with TRBD1 matching 7 bases. The CDR3 length is 13 residues. V lost 4 bases to trimming and J lost 4 bases; unmatched junction nucleotides: 2. The CDR3 region is CASSSRGPDTQYF. The CDR3 coding sequence is TGTGCCAGCAGTTCGAGGGGGCCAGATACGCAGTATTTT.

This clonotype showed up many times. The V gene is TRBV29-1, the J gene TRBJ2-3; 10 bases map to TRBD2. The CDR3 runs 17 residues. The junction had 18 bases not matched to a gene; V was cut back by 4 bases and J by 8 bases. CDR1 and CDR2 (germline): SQVTM, ANQGSEA. CDR3 region: CSVVTGALAGIEGTQYF. The CDR3 DNA follows: TGCAGCGTTGTGACAGGGGCACTAGCGGGGATAGAAGGTACGCAGTATTTT.

This clonotype was detected many times. The chain uses TRBV6-1 and TRBJ2-7; possibly TRBD1 for D (6 bases). The CDR3 spans 14 residues. V lost 6 bases to trimming and J lost 0 bases, with 12 bases between them. The V gene's germline CDR1 is MNHNS and CDR2 SASEGT. CDR3 in DNA: TGTGCCAGCAGGCTCAGGGGTAGCTCCTACGAGCAGTACTTC. Translating it yields CASRLRGSSYEQYF.

This clonotype was seen ten or more times. V is TRBV12-3 or TRBV12-4 and J is TRBJ2-7; D gene unclear. There are 12 residues in the CDR3. The V end lost 6 bases, the J end lost 7 bases, and 13 bases lay between the germline ends. In DNA, the CDR3 is TGTGCCAGCAGCCTATCCAGGACGGAGCAGTACTTC. Translating gives CASSLSRTEQYF.

This clonotype was seen at least ten times. This chain joins TRBV18 and TRBJ2-3; 7 bases line up with TRBD2. Trimming took 0 bases from V and 4 from J; bases not matched to a gene: 1. CDR1 and CDR2 from the germline V gene are KGHSH and LQKENI. CDR3 length: 14 amino acids. CDR3 DNA: TGTGCCAGCTCACCACCGGGAGGGGCAGATACGCAGTATTTT. It codes for CASSPPGGADTQYF.

This clonotype was detected ten times or more. This chain joins TRBV28 and TRBJ1-5, with 8 bases fitting TRBD1. The trim removed 6 bases at V and 8 bases at J, leaving 12 bases unmatched. The germline V gene encodes CDR1 MDHEN and CDR2 SYDVKM. The CDR3 sequence is 15 residues long. CDR3 residues: CASRSGQVYGEPQHF. The CDR3, as DNA: TGTGCCAGCAGATCGGGACAGGTTTATGGGGAGCCCCAGCATTTT. Full variable domain (outside the CDR3, taken from reference TRBV28 and TRBJ1-5): DVKVTQSSRYLVKRTGEKVFLECVQDMDHENMFWYRQDPGLGLRLIYFSYDVKMKEKGDIPEGYSVSREKKERFSLILESASTNQTSMYLCASRSGQVYGEPQHFGDGTRLSIL.